These 5 T cell receptor beta chains originate from one sample sequenced in a study of CD8+ T cells in alopecia areata. Treatment: oral pan-JAK inhibitor, 5-10 mg twice daily. Once RNA had been extracted, it was reverse transcribed into cDNA to act as the sequencing template. The repertoire was sequenced with immunoSEQ multiplex PCR; TCRdb's copy has only in-frame clones and lacks some. The sample carries more than 150,000 clones, 40% to 65% recorded once. The sample here was CD8+ T cells sorted from blood, taken at approximately week 52, from a patient treated with tofacitinib. All receptors come from a human donor with alopecia areata.

This chain connects TRBV6-5 to TRBJ2-7; maybe TRBD1 (6 bases). In germline, CDR1 is MNHEY, CDR2 SVGAGI. The CDR3 sequence is 15 residues long. V was shortened by 6 bases and J by 3 bases, with 18 bases between the two germline ends. DNA of the CDR3: TGTGCCAGCAGACCTAACAGGGCGAGAGGCTACGAGCAGTACTTC. As protein: CASRPNRARGYEQYF.

This clone was observed a few times. V gene TRBV5-1 combines with J gene TRBJ2-7; D ambiguous. The CDR3 covers 12 residues. Germline assignment: CDR1 SGHRS and CDR2 YFSETQ. Between the trimmed V and J ends, which lost 4 bases and 0 bases, there was a span of 5 bases. The CDR3 DNA reads TGCGCCAGCAGCGACGGCTCCTACGAGCAGTACTTC. It codes for CASSDGSYEQYF.

The chain links TRBV6-1 to TRBJ2-1; 8 nucleotides align to TRBD1. Per germline, CDR1 MNHNS and CDR2 SASEGT. The ends lost 2 bases at V and 7 bases at J; junction bases unmatched: 1. The length of the CDR3 is 13 residues. CDR3 DNA sequence: TGTGCCAGCAGTGAAAGACAGGGGAATGAGCAGTTCTTC. Translation: CASSERQGNEQFF.

Comments on this clone: An end of the junction does not agree with germline; a read error may underlie this. V is TRBV7-9 and J is TRBJ1-2; D remains ambiguous. The germline gives CDR1 SEHNR, CDR2 FQNEAQ (reference sequence). The CDR3 has 11 amino acids. CDR3 nucleotides: TGTGCCAGCAGCTCCGGCGGAGGCATGAGCTTC. Translated, it gives CASSSGGGMSF.

The rearrangement links TRBV13 to TRBJ2-5; D is unresolved. There are 13 residues in the CDR3. Deletions cut 1 base from V and 0 bases from J, with 3 bases between. Germline V lookup: CDR1 PRHDT, CDR2 FYEKMQ (reference sequence). The CDR3 spells CASSLADQETQYF. The CDR3 region has the DNA TGTGCCAGCAGCTTAGCAGACCAAGAGACCCAGTACTTC.